This note documents a single TCR beta chain sequence. Its target is not known. The germline CDR1 and CDR2 sequences are MNHEY and SMNVEV (reference sequence). The V and J ends lost 10 bases and 6 bases, in that order; junction bases with no gene match: 12. The CDR3 contains 14 residues. This sample stems from a study of T cell responses to AZD1222 COVID-19 vaccine. The study, taken as a whole, reports: No day 14 peak samples; only post-peak repertoires were characterized. Donors were largely white British and mainly female; clonal diversity was possibly underestimated. Per reports, nearly half of all spike-specific TCRs target regions that are unmutated in variants.

Only in-frame clones appear in the TCRdb table, and some are missing; sequencing was by immunoSEQ multiplex PCR. The top ten clones hold 9.5% to 15% of a sample with approximately 120,000 clones, approximately 88% of them seen once. The clonotype originates from an adult in good health. Sample: peripheral blood, taken on day 0 of MenACWY control vaccination. This chain connects TRBV27 to TRBJ1-5; 7 bases fit TRBD1. CDR3 in DNA: TGTGCCACCCACCCAGGGGGTTTAGGTCAGCCCCAGCATTTT. Amino acid sequence: CATHPGGLGQPQHF.